This TCR beta chain is drawn from a study of graft-versus-host responses after intestinal transplantation. Trimming removed 5 bases at V and 3 bases at J, with 13 bases between. Germline CDR1 is PRHDT and CDR2 is FYEKMQ (reference sequence). CDR3 length: 14 residues. This clone was picked up one time. Its matching antigen is unknown. Only in-frame clones appear in the TCRdb table, and some are missing; sequencing was by immunoSEQ multiplex PCR. The sample has some 130,000 clones; 85% to 95% are singletons. This sequence joins TRBV13 and TRBJ1-1; D not certain. The sequence derives from a human donor who received an intestinal transplant. This material consisted of unstimulated CD8+ T cells sorted from spleen or lymph node cells, taken before intestinal transplant. The CDR3 nucleotides read TGTGCCAGCAGCCCCACGGGGTCGGACACTGAAGCTTTCTTT. It translates to CASSPTGSDTEAFF. The variable domain in full, completed from reference TRBV13 and TRBJ1-1, reads AAGVIQSPRHLIKEKRETATLKCYPIPRHDTVYWYQQGPGQDPQFLISFYEKMQSDKGSIPDRFSAQQFSDYHSELNMSSLELGDSALYFCASSPTGSDTEAFFGQGTRLTVV.